Listed below are T cell receptor beta chains from one sample, sequenced in a study of identifying expanded T cells in peripheral blood. Libraries were prepared by immunoSEQ multiplex PCR; TCRdb keeps only in-frame clonotypes and omits some of them. This table holds 120,000 or so clones, roughly 82% found once. Sequencing was performed on blood. The receptors come from a person aged 18 to 75 in good health. The CDR3 runs from the conserved cysteine through the conserved F or W. The D gene is left open where the match is weak. Only part of the rows carry a size: once, few, many, or a class if the clone is expanded.

>TRBJ2-1|TRBV5-6|NA|NA
TGTGCCAGCAGCTCCCAAGGAGGGCTTCCCAATGAGCAGTTCTTC
CASSSQGGLPNEQFF
>TRBJ1-3|TRBV7-9|NA|NA
TGTGCCAGCAGCTTGGGTGGGGGCCCGGGCGACACCATATATTTT
CASSLGGGPGDTIYF
>TRBJ1-2|TRBV5-1|NA|NA
TGCGCCAGCAGACCCCGTTTACAGGATTCTTCCTATGGCTACACCTTC
CASRPRLQDSSYGYTF
>TRBJ2-7|TRBV6-5|NA|NA
TGTGCCAGCAGTATACCTCCAGGGTTCGGGCAGTACTTC
CASSIPPGFGQYF
>TRBJ2-2|TRBV27|NA|NA
TGTGCCAGCAGTCACCCTGGGGGAACTCCCTGGAACACCGGGGAGCTGTTTTTT
CASSHPGGTPWNTGELFF
>TRBJ1-2|TRBV6-5|NA|NA
TGTGCCAGCAGTTACGGGCAGGGGATTAACTATGGCTACACCTTC
CASSYGQGINYGYTF
>TRBJ1-5|TRBV5-1|NA|NA
TGCGCCAGCAGCACGGACAGCAATCAGCCCCAGCATTTT
CASSTDSNQPQHF
>TRBJ2-1|TRBV7-2|NA|NA
TGTGCCAGCAGCTTTGCGAAGGAGCAGTTCTTC
CASSFAKEQFF
>TRBJ1-6|TRBV5-6|NA|NA
TGTGCCAGCAGCTTGGGGTTCGACCCCTTTAATTCACCCCTCCACTTT
CASSLGFDPFNSPLHF
>TRBJ2-2|TRBV19|once|NA
TGTGCCAGTAGTATTCCTGGGTTGGTCACCGGGGAGCTGTTTTTT
CASSIPGLVTGELFF